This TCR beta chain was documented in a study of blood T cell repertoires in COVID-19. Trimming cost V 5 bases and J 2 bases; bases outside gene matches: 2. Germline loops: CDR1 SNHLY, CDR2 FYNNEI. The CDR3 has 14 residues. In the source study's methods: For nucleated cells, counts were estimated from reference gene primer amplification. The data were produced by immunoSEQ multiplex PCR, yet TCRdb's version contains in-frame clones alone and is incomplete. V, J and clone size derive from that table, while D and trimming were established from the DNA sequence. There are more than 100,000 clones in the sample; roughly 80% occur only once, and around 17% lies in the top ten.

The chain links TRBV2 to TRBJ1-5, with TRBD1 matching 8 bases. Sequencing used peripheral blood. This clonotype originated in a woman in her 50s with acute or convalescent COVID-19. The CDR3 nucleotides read TGTGCCAGCAGTCCACAGGGGGGCAATCAGCCCCAGCATTTT. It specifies CASSPQGGNQPQHF.